What follows is one TCR beta chain and its context. From alopecia areata patients, lesional scalp punch biopsies and peripheral blood were collected. V lost 6 bases, J lost 7 bases, and 8 bases stayed unmatched. Germline lookup yields CDR1 SQVTM and CDR2 ANQGSEA. The CDR3 loop spans 12 amino acids. Extracted RNA was reverse transcribed into cDNA, the sequencing template. The repertoire was sequenced with immunoSEQ multiplex PCR; TCRdb's copy has only in-frame clones and lacks some. This repertoire shows over 150,000 clones, roughly 60% found once; its top ten account for about 1.5%. The sample belongs to a study of CD8+ T cells in alopecia areata. Across the whole study: Treated patients received oral tofacitinib, 5 to 10 mg twice daily.

V usage is TRBV29-1 and J usage is TRBJ2-7; the match to TRBD1 covers 8 bases. This receptor was identified in a human donor with alopecia areata. Sequenced material: CD4+ T cells sorted from blood, taken at week 0. The CDR3 region has the DNA TGCAGCGTGGCAGGGGGCTCGGGGGAGCAGTACTTC. It translates to CSVAGGSGEQYF.